This section outlines one T cell receptor beta chain sequence together with its context. Its antigen is undetermined. In the PCR, 60 Vbeta and 13 Jbeta primers were used. Repertoires were generated with immunoSEQ multiplex PCR, while TCRdb's copy carries only in-frame clones and drops some. The table records some 120,000 clones, roughly 15% of them present only once. The CDR3 spans 16 residues. With 0 bases removed from V and 0 bases from J, the gap between germline ends came to 12 bases. The germline gives CDR1 SGHTA, CDR2 FQGNSA. This sample was taken from a study of cytomegalovirus exposure and HLA in healthy donors. The study's findings and limits: Available immune exposure information was restricted to CMV serostatus only.

The gene calls are TRBV7-2 and TRBJ2-7; TRBD1 is a possible D gene (5 bases). The specimen was PBMCs. This sequence originates from a female donor in good health and CMV-seropositive. CDR3 bases: TGTGCCAGCAGCTTAGCCTCGACAGTAGGCTCCTACGAGCAGTACTTC. Protein sequence: CASSLASTVGSYEQYF.